This section outlines one T cell receptor (beta chain) sequence together with its context. Its antigen is currently unknown. The use of a sample-barcoded 5' primer and a J-beta primer mix characterized a second PCR of roughly 7 to 12 cycles. TCRdb fed the 5' RACE reads into MiXCR, producing one record per CDR3 protein. The sample carries about 1.1 million distinct CDR3 sequences, roughly two fifths recorded once. Germline lookup yields CDR1 SGHRS and CDR2 YFSETQ. V trimming: 6 bases; J trimming: 3 bases; junction bases outside the gene matches: 10. The CDR3 has 15 residues. The data stem from a study of blood T cells in healthy people across ages. Whole-study results and caveats: For the donors, CMV status was unknown and possibly confounded expanded clonotype changes.

This sequence originates from a man aged 18-30 years in good health. The V gene is TRBV5-1, the J gene TRBJ2-7; 9 bases match TRBD1. Sequences were obtained from blood. CDR3 region: CASTVNPTGGYEQYF. For the CDR3, the DNA is TGCGCCAGCACCGTAAACCCGACAGGGGGCTACGAGCAGTACTTC.